The source of this TCR beta chain is a study of early T cells in non-severe SARS-CoV-2 infection. Turning to this clonotype: This CDR3 fails to terminate in the conserved phenylalanine or tryptophan, so it likely reflects a read error.

Germline CDR1 and CDR2: SGHVS and FNYEAQ. V lost 8 bases, J lost 4 bases, and 17 bases lay in between. The CDR3 loop spans 14 amino acids. TCRdb redid the calling of the 5' RACE reads with MiXCR, one entry per CDR3 protein. This sample carries about 50,000 distinct CDR3 sequences, over 9.5% of them seen once, and the ten largest clones take under 7.5%. This TCR came from an adult who was a healthcare worker with PCR-confirmed SARS-CoV-2 infection or an uninfected control (not recorded which). V usage is TRBV7-6 and J usage is TRBJ1-2; D might be TRBD1 (6 bases). The source material was whole blood. CDR3 sequence reads: CASGGGLLSYGYTS. For the CDR3, the DNA is TGTGCCAGCGGGGGGGGGCTCCTTTCCTATGGCTACACCTCC.